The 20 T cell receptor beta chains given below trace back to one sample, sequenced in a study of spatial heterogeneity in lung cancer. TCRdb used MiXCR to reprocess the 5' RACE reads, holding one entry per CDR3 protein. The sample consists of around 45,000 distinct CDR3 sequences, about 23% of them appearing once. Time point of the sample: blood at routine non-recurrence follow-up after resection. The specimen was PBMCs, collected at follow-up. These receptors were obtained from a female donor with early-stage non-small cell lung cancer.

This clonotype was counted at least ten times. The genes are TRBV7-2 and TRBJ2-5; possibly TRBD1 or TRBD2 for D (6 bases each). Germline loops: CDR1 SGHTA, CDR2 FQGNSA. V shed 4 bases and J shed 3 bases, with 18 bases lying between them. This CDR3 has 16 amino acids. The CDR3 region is CASSSQIGGSEETQYF. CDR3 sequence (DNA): TGTGCCAGCAGCTCCCAAATAGGGGGGTCTGAAGAGACCCAGTACTTC.

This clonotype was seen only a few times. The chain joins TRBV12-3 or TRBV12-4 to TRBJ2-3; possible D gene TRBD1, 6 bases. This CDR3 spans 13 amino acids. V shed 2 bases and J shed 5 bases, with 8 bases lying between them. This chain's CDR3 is CASSLSGQDTQYF. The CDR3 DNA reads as TGTGCCAGCAGTTTATCGGGACAAGATACGCAGTATTTT.

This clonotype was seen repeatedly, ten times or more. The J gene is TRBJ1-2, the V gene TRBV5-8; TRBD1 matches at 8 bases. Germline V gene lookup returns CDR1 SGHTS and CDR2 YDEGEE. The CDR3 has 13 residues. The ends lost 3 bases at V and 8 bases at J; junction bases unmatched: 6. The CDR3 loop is CASSSDRDRGYTF. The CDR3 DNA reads TGTGCCAGCAGCTCGGACAGGGATAGGGGCTACACCTTC.

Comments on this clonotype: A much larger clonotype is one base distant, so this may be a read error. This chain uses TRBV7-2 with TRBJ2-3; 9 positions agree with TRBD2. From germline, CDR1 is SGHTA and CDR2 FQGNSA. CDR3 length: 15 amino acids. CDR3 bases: TGTGCCAACAGCCGTGCGGGGGGGCGAGCCGATACGCAGTATTTT. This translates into CANSRAGGRADTQYF.

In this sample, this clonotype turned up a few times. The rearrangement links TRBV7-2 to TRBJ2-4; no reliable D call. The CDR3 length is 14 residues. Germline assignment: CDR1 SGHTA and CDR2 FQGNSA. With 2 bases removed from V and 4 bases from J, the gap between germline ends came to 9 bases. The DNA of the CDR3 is TGTGCCAGCAGCTTATCTGGCGGAAAAAACATTCAGTACTTC. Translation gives CASSLSGGKNIQYF.

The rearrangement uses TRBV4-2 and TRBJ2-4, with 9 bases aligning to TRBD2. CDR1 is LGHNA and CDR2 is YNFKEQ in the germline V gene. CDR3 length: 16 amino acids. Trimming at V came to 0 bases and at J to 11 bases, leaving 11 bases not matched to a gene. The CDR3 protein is CASSQEGGLASPFQYF. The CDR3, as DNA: TGTGCCAGCAGCCAAGAAGGGGGACTAGCCAGTCCCTTTCAGTACTTC.

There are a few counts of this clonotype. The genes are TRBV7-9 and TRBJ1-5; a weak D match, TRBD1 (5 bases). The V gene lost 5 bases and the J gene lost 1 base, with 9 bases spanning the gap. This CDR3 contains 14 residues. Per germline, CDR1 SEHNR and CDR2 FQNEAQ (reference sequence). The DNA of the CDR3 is TGTGCCAGCAGCCTCCGGGGGAGCAATCAGCCCCAGCATTTT. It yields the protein CASSLRGSNQPQHF.

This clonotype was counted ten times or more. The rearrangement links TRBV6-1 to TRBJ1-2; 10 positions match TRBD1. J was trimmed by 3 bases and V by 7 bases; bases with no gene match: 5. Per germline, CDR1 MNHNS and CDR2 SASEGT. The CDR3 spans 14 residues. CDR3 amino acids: CASISGTGDYGYTF. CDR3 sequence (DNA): TGTGCCAGCATTTCCGGGACAGGGGACTATGGCTACACCTTC.

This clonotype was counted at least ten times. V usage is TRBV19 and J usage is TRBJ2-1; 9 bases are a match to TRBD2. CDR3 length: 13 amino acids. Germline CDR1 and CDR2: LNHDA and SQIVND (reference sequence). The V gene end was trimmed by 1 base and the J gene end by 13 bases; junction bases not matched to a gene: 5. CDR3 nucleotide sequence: TGTGCCAGTAGTATAGGTGCGGGGGGGCGTCAGTTCTTC. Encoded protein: CASSIGAGGRQFF. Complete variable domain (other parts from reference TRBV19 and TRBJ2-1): DGGITQSPKYLFRKEGQNVTLSCEQNLNHDAMYWYRQDPGQGLRLIYYSQIVNDFQKGDIAEGYSVSREKKESFPLTVTSAQKNPTAFYLCASSIGAGGRQFFGPGTRLTVL.

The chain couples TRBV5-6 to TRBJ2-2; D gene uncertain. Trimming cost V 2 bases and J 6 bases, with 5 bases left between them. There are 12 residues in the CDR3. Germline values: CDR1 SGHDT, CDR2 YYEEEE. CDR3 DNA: TGTGCCAGCAGCTTCTATGCCGGGGAGCTGTTTTTT. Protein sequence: CASSFYAGELFF.

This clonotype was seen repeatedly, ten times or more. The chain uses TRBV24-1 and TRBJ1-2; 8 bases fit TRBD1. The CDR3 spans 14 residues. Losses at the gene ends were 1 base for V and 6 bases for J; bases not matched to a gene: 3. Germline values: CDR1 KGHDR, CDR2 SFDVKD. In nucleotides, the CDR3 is TGTGCCACCAGTGATTTACAGGGGGGGAATGGCTACACCTTC. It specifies CATSDLQGGNGYTF.

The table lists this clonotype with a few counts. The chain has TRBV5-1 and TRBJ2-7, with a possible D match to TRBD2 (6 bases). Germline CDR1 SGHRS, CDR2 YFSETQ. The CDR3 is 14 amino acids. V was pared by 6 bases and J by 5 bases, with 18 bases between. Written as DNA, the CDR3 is TGCGCCAGCAAAGTGGGGGAGGAGGTCCACGAGCAGTACGTC. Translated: CASKVGEEVHEQYV.

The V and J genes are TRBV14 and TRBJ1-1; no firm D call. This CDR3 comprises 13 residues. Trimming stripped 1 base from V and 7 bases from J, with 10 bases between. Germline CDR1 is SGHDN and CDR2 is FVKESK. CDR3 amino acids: CASSQGTSVEAFF. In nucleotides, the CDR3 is TGTGCCAGCAGCCAAGGTACATCCGTTGAAGCTTTCTTT.

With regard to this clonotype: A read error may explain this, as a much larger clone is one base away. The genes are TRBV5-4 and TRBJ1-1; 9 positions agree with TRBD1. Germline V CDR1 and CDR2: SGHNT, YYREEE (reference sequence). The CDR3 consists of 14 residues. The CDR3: CASSVQGAGTEALF. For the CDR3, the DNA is TGTGCCAGCAGCGTACAGGGGGCAGGGACTGAAGCTCTCTTT.

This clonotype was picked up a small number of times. The CDR3 sequence is CASSQDYRDYGYTF. As DNA, the CDR3 is TGTGCCAGCAGCCAAGACTACAGGGACTATGGCTACACCTTC. This chain joins TRBV3-1 and TRBJ1-2, with a tentative D call TRBD1 (6 bases). The CDR3 covers 14 residues. Germline V gene data show CDR1 as LGHDT and CDR2 as YNNKEL (reference sequence). Trimming shortened V by 0 bases and J by 3 bases, and 8 bases separated the two germline ends.

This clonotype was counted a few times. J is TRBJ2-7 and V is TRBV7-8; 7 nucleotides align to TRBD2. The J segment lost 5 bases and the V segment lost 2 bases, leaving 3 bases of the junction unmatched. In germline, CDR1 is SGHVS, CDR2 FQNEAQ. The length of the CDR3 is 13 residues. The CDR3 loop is CASSLTGLDEQYF. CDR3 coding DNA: TGTGCCAGCAGCTTAACCGGACTAGACGAGCAGTACTTC.

The CDR3 sequence: CSVDQGDYGYTF. CDR3 sequence (DNA): TGCAGCGTTGATCAGGGAGACTATGGCTACACCTTC. The chain recombines TRBV29-1 with TRBJ1-2; D perhaps matches TRBD1 (5 bases). Deletions cut 3 bases from V and 3 bases from J, with 8 bases between. The germline CDR1 and CDR2 sequences are SQVTM and ANQGSEA. The CDR3 loop spans 12 amino acids.

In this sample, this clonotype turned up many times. The CDR3 loop is CSAFGSGNTIYF. The CDR3 nucleotides are TGCAGTGCGTTCGGCTCTGGAAACACCATATATTTT. The chain links TRBV20-1 to TRBJ1-3; D is undetermined. Trimming removed 6 bases from V and 0 bases from J, with 6 bases in between. The CDR3 is 12 amino acids. Germline V gene sequence: CDR1 DFQATT, CDR2 SNEGSKA (reference sequence).

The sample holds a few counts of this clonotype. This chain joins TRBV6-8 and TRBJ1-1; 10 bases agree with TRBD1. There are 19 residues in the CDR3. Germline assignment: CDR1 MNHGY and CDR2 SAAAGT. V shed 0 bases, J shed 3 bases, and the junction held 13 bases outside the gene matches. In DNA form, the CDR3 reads TGTGCCAGCAGTTACTCGATTCCGACAGGGGGCACTTCCCACACTGAAGCTTTCTTT. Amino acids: CASSYSIPTGGTSHTEAFF.

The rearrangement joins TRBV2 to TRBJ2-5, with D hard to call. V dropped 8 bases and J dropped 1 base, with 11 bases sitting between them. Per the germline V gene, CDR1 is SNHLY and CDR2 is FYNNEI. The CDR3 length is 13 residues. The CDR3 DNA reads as TGTGCCAGCGTCAGAAACCGCCAAGAGACCCAGTACTTC. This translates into CASVRNRQETQYF. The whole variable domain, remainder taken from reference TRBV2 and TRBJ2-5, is EPEVTQTPSHQVTQMGQEVILRCVPISNHLYFYWYRQILGQKVEFLVSFYNNEISEKSEIFDDQFSVERPDGSNFTLKIRSTKLEDSAMYFCASVRNRQETQYFGPGTRLLVL.